The clone carrying this T cell receptor (beta chain) was counted a few times. Its antigen is as yet unknown. In the PCR, 60 Vbeta and 13 Jbeta primers were used. TCRdb's copy holds only in-frame clones and misses some; the assay was immunoSEQ multiplex PCR. The sample lists about 130,000 clones, roughly four fifths seen once, with around 1.8% in the top ten. Looked up from germline, CDR1 is SGDLS and CDR2 is YYNGEE. V gave up 0 bases and J gave up 8 bases; unmatched junction bases: 7. The CDR3 contains 14 residues. This sample is part of a study of cytomegalovirus exposure and HLA in healthy donors. Study information: The study placed less than 90% of its approximately 400 genotyped donors in the Caucasian-associated ancestry cluster. Study-level results: Versus the roughly 700-donor mean, an Asian-associated ancestry cluster reportedly showed fewer N-insertions in a later analysis. Three CMV-associated chains were confirmed in vitro to be specific for CMV antigens.

Sequenced sample: PBMCs. The genes are TRBV9 and TRBJ1-2; 7 nucleotides line up with TRBD1. This sequence originates from a woman aged 45-59 years in good health and CMV-seronegative. The CDR3 coding sequence is TGTGCCAGCAGCGTAGAACAGGGGATCGGCGGCTACACCTTC. Residues: CASSVEQGIGGYTF.